A selection of T cell receptor beta chains follows, all from one sample in a study of cytomegalovirus exposure and HLA in healthy donors. Assay: immunoSEQ multiplex PCR; the TCRdb copy retains only in-frame clones and omits some. The sample holds under 200,000 clones, 82% seen once. Sequenced material: PBMCs. The receptors come from a woman aged 45-65 years in good health and CMV-seronegative. Each CDR3 is given with its conserved first and last residue. A D gene is named only where the DNA matches it firmly. Some rows mark clone size as missing; the rest say once, few, many or name a class of expanded clone.

size | J | D | V | DNA | CDR3
. | TRBJ2-7 | . | TRBV19 | TGTGCCAGTAGTACAGGATTTAGCTCCTACGAGCAGTACTTC | CASSTGFSSYEQYF
. | TRBJ1-1 | TRBD1 | TRBV7-9 | TGTGCCAGCAGCCCCAGGACAGGTTGGGACACTGAAGCTTTCTTT | CASSPRTGWDTEAFF
. | TRBJ2-6 | . | TRBV27 | TGTGCATCGGGTAGCTCTGGGGCCAACGTCCTGACTTTC | CASGSSGANVLTF
few | TRBJ1-1 | . | TRBV7-3 | TGTGCCAGCAGTCTTCGGGGGGACACTGAAGCTTTCTTT | CASSLRGDTEAFF
. | TRBJ1-2 | TRBD1 | TRBV27 | TGTGCCAGCAGTTTAATCCAGGGGGATGGCTACACCTTC | CASSLIQGDGYTF
. | TRBJ1-1 | . | TRBV7-9 | TGTGCGGGACACCCGTTATCTGAAGCTTTCTTT | CAGHPLSEAFF
. | TRBJ2-4 | TRBD2 | TRBV27 | TGTGCCAGCAGTTTGGGGAGGGGTTACATTCAGTACTTC | CASSLGRGYIQYF
once | TRBJ1-1 | . | TRBV28 | TGTGCCAGCAGTTTTGCCGGGGGGTCCACTGAAGCTTTCTTT | CASSFAGGSTEAFF
. | TRBJ1-3 | TRBD1 | TRBV9 | TGTGCCAGCAGCACAGGGGGCGCCTCTGGAAACACCATATATTTT | CASSTGGASGNTIYF
. | TRBJ2-1 | TRBD2 | TRBV6-6 | TGTGCCAGCAGTCCCGCGGGAGCTGTCAATGAGCAGTTCTTC | CASSPAGAVNEQFF
. | TRBJ2-2 | . | TRBV5-4 | TGTGCCAGCAGCTCCAGGGGTTTTCCCGGGGAGCTGTTTTTT | CASSSRGFPGELFF
. | TRBJ2-7 | TRBD1 | TRBV30 | TGTGCCTGGAGTTCCCAGGGGGCAAGCGAGCAGTACTTC | CAWSSQGASEQYF
. | TRBJ1-4 | . | TRBV28 | TGTGCCAGCAGTTCGTATAGGGGCCCGACACCTACTGGGGAAAAACTGTTTTTT | CASSSYRGPTPTGEKLFF
. | TRBJ2-1 | . | TRBV30 | TGTGCCTGGGGCGACAGATCCGCCTTTTCCTACAATGAGCAGTTCTTC | CAWGDRSAFSYNEQFF
. | TRBJ1-5 | . | TRBV25-1 | TGTGCCAGCTCCCTCCCTGATCAGCCCCAGCATTTT | CASSLPDQPQHF
. | TRBJ2-3 | TRBD2 | TRBV9 | TGTGCCAGCAGCGAGACAGGATTGCTAGCGGGGGGTGGCACAGATACGCAGTATTTT | CASSETGLLAGGGTDTQYF
. | TRBJ2-1 | TRBD1 | TRBV10-1 | TGCGCCAGCAGTCAGGGGGCTAAGGTGGGCAATGAGCAGTTCTTC | CASSQGAKVGNEQFF
. | TRBJ2-2 | TRBD2 | TRBV7-8 | TGTGCCAGCAGCGCAAGGACTAGCGGGAACGCCGGGGAGCTGTTTTTT | CASSARTSGNAGELFF
. | TRBJ2-3 | . | TRBV27 | TGTGCCAGCAGTTTGAAGGCGGGGACCACAGATACGCAGTATTTT | CASSLKAGTTDTQYF
. | TRBJ1-2 | . | TRBV6-1 | TGTGCCAGCAGTGAAGCGGTTACGACAGGCTATGGCTACACCTTC | CASSEAVTTGYGYTF
. | TRBJ2-3 | TRBD2 | TRBV7-9 | TGTGCCAGCAGCTTATCTGGGGGGGCAGATACGCAGTATTTT | CASSLSGGADTQYF
. | TRBJ2-3 | TRBD2 | TRBV9 | TGTGCCAGCAGCCGTCAACCGGGACTAGCGGGAGACAGCACAGATACGCAGTATTTT | CASSRQPGLAGDSTDTQYF
. | TRBJ2-7 | TRBD1 | TRBV2 | TGTGCCAGCAGTGAAGCGGGACAGGGGGGCTACGAGCAGTACTTC | CASSEAGQGGYEQYF
. | TRBJ2-7 | TRBD1 | TRBV6-5 | TGTGCCAGCAGAAGGACAGGGGCCTACGAGCAGTACTTC | CASRRTGAYEQYF
. | TRBJ2-7 | . | TRBV5-1 | TGCGCCAGCAGCTCCCCTCAGGGGAACTACGAGCAGTACTTC | CASSSPQGNYEQYF
. | TRBJ2-7 | TRBD2 | TRBV11-2 | TGTGCCAGCCGGACTAGCGGGAGCTACGAGCAGTACTTC | CASRTSGSYEQYF
once | TRBJ1-1 | . | TRBV6-5 | TGTGCCAGCAGTTCCCCTCAGGGTTTGGGGGGAGCTTTCTTT | CASSSPQGLGGAFF
. | TRBJ2-7 | . | TRBV11-2 | TGTGCCAGCAGCTTATGGGGGGAAACCTACGAGCAGTACTTC | CASSLWGETYEQYF
. | TRBJ1-1 | . | TRBV9 | TGTGCCAGCAGCGTAGGAAGGACAGCGGACGCTGAAGCTTTCTTT | CASSVGRTADAEAFF
. | TRBJ2-5 | . | TRBV18 | TGTGCCAGCTCAAAAGGACAGCAAGAGACCCAGTACTTC | CASSKGQQETQYF
. | TRBJ2-4 | TRBD2 | TRBV7-2 | TGTGCCAGCAGCCCCGGGAGGGGTGGCAAAAACAGTCAGTACTTC | CASSPGRGGKNSQYF
. | TRBJ2-2 | . | TRBV5-1 | TGCGCCAGCAGGGCTGTTGGGCCGAACACCGGGGAGCTGTTTTTT | CASRAVGPNTGELFF
once | TRBJ1-2 | . | TRBV19 | TGTGCCAGTAGGGGGACTTCAACCCATAACTATGGCTACACCTTC | CASRGTSTHNYGYTF
. | TRBJ2-7 | . | TRBV6-5 | TGTGCCACAAGACTAGGATGGGAGCAGTACTTC | CATRLGWEQYF
. | TRBJ2-7 | TRBD1 | TRBV5-5 | TGTGCCAGCAGAATGGACAGGGATAGGCCCTACGAGCAGTACTTC | CASRMDRDRPYEQYF
. | TRBJ2-7 | TRBD2 | TRBV6-1 | TGTGCCGGCCGGGGGGGACTAGGTGACTACGAGCAGTACTTC | CAGRGGLGDYEQYF
. | TRBJ1-1 | TRBD1 | TRBV28 | TGTGCCAGCAGTCCAGTCGCCGGGACAGGGCCTGGGACTGAAGCTTTCTTT | CASSPVAGTGPGTEAFF
. | TRBJ2-5 | TRBD2 | TRBV5-1 | TGCGCCAGCAGCCCTGGACTAGCGGATTACCGGTCGGAGACCCAGTACTTC | CASSPGLADYRSETQYF
. | TRBJ2-7 | TRBD1 | TRBV28 | TGTGCCAGCAGTTTATTCCGGGACAGCTCGTACGAGCAGTACTTC | CASSLFRDSSYEQYF
few | TRBJ2-1 | TRBD2 | TRBV2 | TGTGCCAGCAGACGCAAGAGCGGGAGGGCCGGGGATGAGCAGTTCTTC | CASRRKSGRAGDEQFF
. | TRBJ1-1 | . | TRBV10-3 | TGTGCCATCAGTAAGGGGGGGGAGAACACTGAAGCTTTCTTT | CAISKGGENTEAFF
. | TRBJ1-1 | . | TRBV9 | TGTGCCAGCAGCGTAGCCACGGCAGGTGGGGAAGCTTTCTTT | CASSVATAGGEAFF
. | TRBJ2-3 | TRBD2 | TRBV4-3 | TGCGCCAGCAGCCAAGATCTGAGCGGGGGGGCAGATACGCAGTATTTT | CASSQDLSGGADTQYF
. | TRBJ2-3 | TRBD2 | TRBV10-3 | TGTGCCATCAGTGAACCAGCGGGAGGGGCAGATACGCAGTATTTT | CAISEPAGGADTQYF
. | TRBJ1-5 | . | TRBV18 | TGTGCCAGCTCACCACGAGGCAGGGAAAGTCGGCCCCAGCATTTT | CASSPRGRESRPQHF
. | TRBJ2-1 | TRBD2 | TRBV12-5 | TGTGCTAGTGGTTTGGCCCTCACCCTACTAGCGGGAGTAACAAGCTCCTACAATGAGCAGTTCTTC | CASGLALTLLAGVTSSYNEQFF
few | TRBJ2-1 | TRBD2 | TRBV9 | TGTGCCAGCAGCCCCGGGGGGGGTGAGCAGTTCTTC | CASSPGGGEQFF